This T cell receptor (beta chain) was sequenced in a study of Ad26.COV2.S vaccination and SARS-CoV-2 variants. Sequenced by immunoSEQ multiplex PCR; TCRdb stores in-frame clones only, minus some. The sample consists of over 400,000 clones, roughly nine tenths of them appearing once. This clone has just one count. Its antigen is unknown. Trimming pared 1 base from V and 1 base from J, leaving 7 bases between. CDR1 and CDR2 from the germline V gene are LGHNA and YNFKEQ. The length of the CDR3 is 14 residues. Treatment meaning: around 19 received Ad26.COV2.S at low or high dose, single or two shots; a few received placebo; per-sample allocation not given. Day 63 after the first injection of vaccine or placebo was the sampling time. General observations from the study: Vaccinated individuals (as opposed to placebo recipients) had higher spike-specific TCR breadth. Across vaccine and placebo recipients, the breadth of non-spike TCRs was similar.

The sequence was obtained from a person between 18 and 59 years old who received the Ad26.COV2.S COVID-19 vaccine or a placebo. The chain is built from TRBV4-2 and TRBJ2-5; no reliable D call. Sequenced material: peripheral blood, taken in a trial of Ad26.COV2.S vaccine versus placebo. DNA for the CDR3: TGTGCCAGCAGCCAAGCGGCAGCCCAAGAGACCCAGTACTTC. It translates to CASSQAAAQETQYF.